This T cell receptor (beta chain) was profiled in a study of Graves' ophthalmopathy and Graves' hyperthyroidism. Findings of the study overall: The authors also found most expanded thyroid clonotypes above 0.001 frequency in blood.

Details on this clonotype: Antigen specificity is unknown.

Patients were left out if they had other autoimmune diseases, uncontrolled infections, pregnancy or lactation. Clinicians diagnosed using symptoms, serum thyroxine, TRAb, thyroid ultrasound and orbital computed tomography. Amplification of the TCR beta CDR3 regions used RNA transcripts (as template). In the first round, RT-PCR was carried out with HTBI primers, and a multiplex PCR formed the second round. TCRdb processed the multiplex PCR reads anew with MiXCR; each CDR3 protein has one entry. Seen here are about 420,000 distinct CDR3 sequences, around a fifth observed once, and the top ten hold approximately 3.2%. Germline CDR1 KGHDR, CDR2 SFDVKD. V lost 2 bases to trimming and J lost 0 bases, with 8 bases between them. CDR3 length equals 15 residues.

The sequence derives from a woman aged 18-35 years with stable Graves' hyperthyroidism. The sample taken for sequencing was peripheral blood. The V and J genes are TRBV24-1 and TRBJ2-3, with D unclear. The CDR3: CATSDSAASTDTQYF. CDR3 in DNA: TGTGCCACCAGTGATTCCGCGGCTAGCACAGATACGCAGTATTTT.